The 15 T cell receptor beta chains below come from one sample, sequenced in a study of T cells in localized non-small cell lung cancer. Libraries were prepared by immunoSEQ multiplex PCR; TCRdb keeps only in-frame clonotypes and omits some of them. The sample carries 40,000 to 60,000 clones, 65% to 90% recorded once. The specimen was peripheral blood mononuclear cells, collected before any cancer treatment. Every receptor here comes from a man aged 35 to 69 with stage III lung adenocarcinoma.

The chain combines TRBV20-1 with TRBJ2-2, with D hard to call. V was pared by 2 bases and J by 7 bases, with 5 bases between. The V gene's germline CDR1 is DFQATT and CDR2 SNEGSKA (reference sequence). The CDR3 has 11 amino acids. The CDR3 DNA reads TGCAGTGCTAGATACGGCGGGGAGCTGTTTTTT. Its translation: CSARYGGELFF.

The chain is built from TRBV11-2 and TRBJ2-7, with 12 nucleotides matching TRBD1. The CDR3 extends over 17 amino acids. J was trimmed by 5 bases and V by 2 bases; bases with no gene match: 10. From germline, CDR1 is SGHAT and CDR2 FQNNGV. The CDR3 sequence: CASSLFGTGGPRDEQYF. DNA for the CDR3: TGTGCCAGCAGCTTATTCGGGACAGGGGGCCCCCGGGACGAGCAGTACTTC.

This chain joins TRBV4-2 and TRBJ2-3; TRBD1 matches at 7 bases. The CDR3 spans 15 residues. Unmatched junction bases numbered 10, after V lost 4 bases and J lost 6 bases. Germline lookup yields CDR1 LGHNA and CDR2 YNFKEQ. CDR3 nucleotides: TGTGCCAGCAGCCGACGCGAGGGGGCGGAGGATACGCAGTATTTT. Protein sequence: CASSRREGAEDTQYF.

V is TRBV6-4 and J is TRBJ2-1; 8 nucleotides align to TRBD2. This CDR3 has 16 amino acids. The junction had 8 bases not matched to a gene; V was cut back by 0 bases and J by 7 bases. The germline CDR1 and CDR2 sequences are MRHNA and SNTAGT. CDR3 sequence (DNA): TGTGCCAGCAGTGACTCAGAAGCGGGGGTAGGAAATGAGCAGTTCTTC. Translating gives CASSDSEAGVGNEQFF.

The chain joins TRBV29-1 to TRBJ2-1; TRBD1 matches 7 bases. Germline V gene lookup returns CDR1 SQVTM and CDR2 ANQGSEA. The CDR3 has 12 amino acids. J was trimmed by 6 bases and V by 6 bases; bases with no gene match: 5. CDR3 nucleotide sequence: TGCAGCGTCGTTACAGGGGTCAATGAGCAGTTCTTC. Translating gives CSVVTGVNEQFF.

This chain links TRBV29-1 with TRBJ2-3, with a possible D match to TRBD1 (6 bases). The germline CDR1 and CDR2 sequences are SQVTM and ANQGSEA. Deletions cut 0 bases from V and 0 bases from J, with 16 bases between. The CDR3 spans 17 residues. This CDR3 reads CSVEEPGTPTSTDTQYF. Written as DNA, the CDR3 is TGCAGCGTTGAAGAGCCGGGGACACCGACTAGCACAGATACGCAGTATTTT.

This clone was picked up one time. This chain uses TRBV5-1 with TRBJ2-2; 13 nucleotides align to TRBD2. The J segment lost 1 base and the V segment lost 3 bases, leaving 3 bases of the junction unmatched. Germline V CDR1 and CDR2: SGHRS, YFSETQ. There are 17 residues in the CDR3. CDR3 sequence (DNA): TGCGCCAGCAGCTACCGACTAGCGGGGGGGAACACCGGGGAGCTGTTTTTT. This gives the protein CASSYRLAGGNTGELFF.

This chain links TRBV19 with TRBJ2-5, with TRBD1 identical over 7 bases. This CDR3 is 14 amino acids long. CDR1 is LNHDA and CDR2 is SQIVND in the germline V gene (reference sequence). The ends lost 5 bases at V and 0 bases at J; junction bases unmatched: 3. This CDR3 is CASSDRVYQETQYF. CDR3 nucleotide sequence: TGTGCCAGTAGTGACAGGGTTTACCAAGAGACCCAGTACTTC.

This chain links TRBV30 with TRBJ2-7, with TRBD1 matching 9 bases. This CDR3 is built from 16 residues. After removal of 3 bases from V and 1 base from J, the junction contained 10 bases not matched to a gene. Per the germline V gene, CDR1 is GTSNPN and CDR2 is SVGIG (reference sequence). The CDR3 DNA sequence: TGTGCCTGGAGCACCTACGGGACAGGGAGGTCCTACGAGCAGTACTTC. Its protein product is CAWSTYGTGRSYEQYF. Full variable domain (missing parts from reference TRBV30 and TRBJ2-7): SQTIHQWPATLVQPVGSPLSLECTVEGTSNPNLYWYRQAAGRGLQLLFYSVGIGQISSEVPQNLSASRPQDRQFILSSKKLLLSDSGFYLCAWSTYGTGRSYEQYFGPGTRLTVT.

This clone appeared a single time. This chain uses TRBV6-5 with TRBJ1-1; 10 nucleotides agree with TRBD1. V trimming: 4 bases; J trimming: 6 bases; junction bases outside the gene matches: 5. The CDR3 extends over 14 amino acids. CDR1 and CDR2 from the germline V gene are MNHEY and SVGAGI. The CDR3 loop reads CASSLGQGRAEAFF. The CDR3 DNA is TGTGCCAGCAGTTTGGGACAGGGGAGGGCTGAAGCTTTCTTT.

Notes on this clone: Compared with germline, one end of the junction differs, possibly owing to a read error. Additional DNA sequences in this sample encode the identical CDR3. V usage is TRBV7-8 and J usage is TRBJ2-5, with 10 nucleotides matching TRBD2. The germline CDR1 and CDR2 sequences are SGHVS and FQNEAQ. The length of the CDR3 is 20 residues. CDR3 sequence reads: CASSSRLISGGVMGQETQYF. CDR3 DNA sequence: TGTGCTAGCAGCTCCCGCTTGATAAGCGGGGGGGTCATGGGGCAAGAGACCCAGTACTTC.

The V gene is TRBV5-4, the J gene TRBJ2-6; D perhaps matches TRBD1 (7 bases). The CDR3 has 18 amino acids. Germline V CDR1 and CDR2: SGHNT, YYREEE (reference sequence). The V and J ends lost 5 bases and 0 bases respectively, with 18 bases between them. The CDR3 nucleotides read TGTGCCAGCAGGGGGGGCGGGACAGAAATCTCTGGGGCCAACGTCCTGACTTTC. It is translated as CASRGGGTEISGANVLTF.

Comment on this clone: Its ends do not fully match the called genes, so a read error is possible. V is TRBV19 and J is TRBJ2-3, with D unclear. Germline V gives CDR1 LNHDA, CDR2 SQIVND (reference sequence). CDR3 length: 11 residues. The CDR3 is CASSIGTLGSF. The CDR3 coding sequence is TGTGCCAGTAGTATAGGGACCCTCGGGTCTTTT.

This chain links TRBV15 with TRBJ1-4; 12 bases map to TRBD1. Germline CDR1 LNHNV, CDR2 YYDKDF (reference sequence). The CDR3 is made up of 20 amino acids. The V gene end was trimmed by 4 bases and the J gene end by 7 bases; junction bases not matched to a gene: 19. In nucleotides, the CDR3 is TGTGCCACCAGCATTTTCCGACAGGCCATGGGACAGGGGGCAGGTGAAAAACTGTTTTTT. Translation gives CATSIFRQAMGQGAGEKLFF.

The chain joins TRBV29-1 to TRBJ2-7, with 8 bases fitting TRBD1. The CDR3 is 12 residues long. Germline CDR1 reads SQVTM; CDR2 reads ANQGSEA. V trimming: 6 bases; J trimming: 3 bases; junction bases outside the gene matches: 4. This CDR3 is CSVFTGGYEQYF. The DNA for the CDR3 is TGCAGCGTGTTTACAGGGGGCTACGAGCAGTACTTC.